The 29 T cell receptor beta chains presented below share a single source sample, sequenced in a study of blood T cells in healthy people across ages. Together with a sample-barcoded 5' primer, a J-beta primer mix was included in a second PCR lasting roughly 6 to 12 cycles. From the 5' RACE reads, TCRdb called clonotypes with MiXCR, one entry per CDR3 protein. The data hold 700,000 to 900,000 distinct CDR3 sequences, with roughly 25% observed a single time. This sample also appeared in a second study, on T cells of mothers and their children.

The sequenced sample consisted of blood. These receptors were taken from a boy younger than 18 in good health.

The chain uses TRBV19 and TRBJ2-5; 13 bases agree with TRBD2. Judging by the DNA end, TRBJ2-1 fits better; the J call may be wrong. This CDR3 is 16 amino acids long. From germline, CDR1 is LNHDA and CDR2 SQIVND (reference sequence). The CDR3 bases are TGTGCCAGTAGTATAGCGCCGGGACTAGCGGGAAACGAGCAGTTCTTC. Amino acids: CASSIAPGLAGNEQFF.

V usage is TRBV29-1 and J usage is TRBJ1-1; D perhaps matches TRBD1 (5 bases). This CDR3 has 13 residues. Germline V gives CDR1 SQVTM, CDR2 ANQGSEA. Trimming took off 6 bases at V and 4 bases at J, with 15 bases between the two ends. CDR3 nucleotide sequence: TGCAGCGTGCGAACCGGGACCTTCACTGAAGCTTTCTTT. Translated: CSVRTGTFTEAFF. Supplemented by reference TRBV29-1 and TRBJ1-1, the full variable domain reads SAVISQKPSRDICQRGTSLTIQCQVDSQVTMMFWYRQQPGQSLTLIATANQGSEATYESGFVIDKFPISRPNLTFSTLTVSNMSPEDSSIYLCSVRTGTFTEAFFGQGTRLTVV.

The CDR3 sequence: CASSLFGQGAGETQYF. CDR3 coding DNA: TGTGCCAGCAGCTTGTTCGGACAGGGGGCAGGAGAGACCCAGTACTTC. The chain combines TRBV7-9 with TRBJ2-5, with 11 nucleotides matching TRBD1. From germline, CDR1 is SEHNR and CDR2 FQNEAQ (reference sequence). The CDR3 sequence is 16 residues long. V dropped 3 bases and J dropped 4; count of bases not matched to a gene: 7.

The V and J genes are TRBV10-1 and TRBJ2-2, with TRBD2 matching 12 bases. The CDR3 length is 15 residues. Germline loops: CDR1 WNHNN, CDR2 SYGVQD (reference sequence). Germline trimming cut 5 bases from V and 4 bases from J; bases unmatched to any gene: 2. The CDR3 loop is CASSRLAGATGELFF. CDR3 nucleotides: TGCGCCAGCAGTCGACTAGCGGGGGCCACCGGGGAGCTGTTTTTT.

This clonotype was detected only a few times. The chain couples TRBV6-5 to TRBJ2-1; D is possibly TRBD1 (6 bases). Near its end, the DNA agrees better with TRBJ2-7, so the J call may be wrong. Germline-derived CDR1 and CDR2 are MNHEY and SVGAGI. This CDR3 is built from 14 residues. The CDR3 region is CASRTQGLGYEQYF. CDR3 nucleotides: TGTGCCAGCAGAACTCAGGGGTTAGGCTACGAGCAGTACTTC.

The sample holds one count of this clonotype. This CDR3 reads CASSSLRTGRSGANVLTF. Written as DNA, the CDR3 is TGTGCCAGCAGCTCCCTCCGGACAGGACGCTCTGGGGCCAACGTCCTGACTTTC. J is TRBJ2-6 and V is TRBV7-3; TRBD1 matches 7 bases. Unmatched junction bases numbered 9, after V lost 4 bases and J lost 0 bases. Germline CDR1 SGHTA, CDR2 FQGTGA. This CDR3 contains 18 residues.

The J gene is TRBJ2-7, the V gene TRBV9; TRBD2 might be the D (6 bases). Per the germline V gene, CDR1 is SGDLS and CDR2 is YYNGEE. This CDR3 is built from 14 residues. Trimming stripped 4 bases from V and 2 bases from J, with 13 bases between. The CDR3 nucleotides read TGTGCCAGCAGCCCCCGACTAGAGGCCTACGAGCAGTACTTC. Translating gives CASSPRLEAYEQYF.

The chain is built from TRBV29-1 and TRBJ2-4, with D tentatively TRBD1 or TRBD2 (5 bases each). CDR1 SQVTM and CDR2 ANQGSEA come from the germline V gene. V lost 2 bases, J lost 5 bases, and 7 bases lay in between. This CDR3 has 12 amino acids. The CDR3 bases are TGCAGCGTTGAACAGGGAGAAAACATTCAGTACTTC. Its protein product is CSVEQGENIQYF.

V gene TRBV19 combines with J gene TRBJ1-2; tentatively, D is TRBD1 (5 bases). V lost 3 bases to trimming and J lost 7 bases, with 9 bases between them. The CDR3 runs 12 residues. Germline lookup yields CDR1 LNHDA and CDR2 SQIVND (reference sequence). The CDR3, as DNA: TGTGCCAGTAGTATGGGGACTACTGGCTACACCTTC. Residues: CASSMGTTGYTF. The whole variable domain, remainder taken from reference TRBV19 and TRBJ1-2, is DGGITQSPKYLFRKEGQNVTLSCEQNLNHDAMYWYRQDPGQGLRLIYYSQIVNDFQKGDIAEGYSVSREKKESFPLTVTSAQKNPTAFYLCASSMGTTGYTFGSGTRLTVV.

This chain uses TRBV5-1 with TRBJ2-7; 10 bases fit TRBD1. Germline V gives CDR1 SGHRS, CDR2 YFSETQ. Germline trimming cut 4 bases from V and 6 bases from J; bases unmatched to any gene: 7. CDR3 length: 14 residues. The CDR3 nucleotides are TGCGCCAGCAGCGCAACCGGGACAGGGGCCGAGCAGTACTTC. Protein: CASSATGTGAEQYF.

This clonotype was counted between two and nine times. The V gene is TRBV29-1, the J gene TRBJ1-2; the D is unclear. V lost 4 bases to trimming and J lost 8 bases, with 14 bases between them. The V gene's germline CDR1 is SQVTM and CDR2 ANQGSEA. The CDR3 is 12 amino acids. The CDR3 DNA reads TGCAGCGTTGCCAGCTTTAATGAGGGCTACACCTTC. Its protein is CSVASFNEGYTF.

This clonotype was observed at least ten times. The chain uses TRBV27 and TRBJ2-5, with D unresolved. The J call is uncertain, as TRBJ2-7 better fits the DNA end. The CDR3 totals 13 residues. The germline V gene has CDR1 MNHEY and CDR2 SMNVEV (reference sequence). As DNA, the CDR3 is TGTGCCAGCAGTTTAGTCGGAACCTACGAGCAGTACTTC. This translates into CASSLVGTYEQYF.

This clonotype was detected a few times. CDR3 sequence reads: CASSPQGPYEQYF. In DNA, the CDR3 is TGTGCCAGCTCACCACAGGGGCCCTACGAGCAGTACTTC. The chain joins TRBV18 to TRBJ2-1; D possibly corresponds to TRBD1 (5 bases). The end of the DNA fits TRBJ2-7 better, so the J call may be wrong. The CDR3 contains 13 residues. From germline, CDR1 is KGHSH and CDR2 LQKENI.

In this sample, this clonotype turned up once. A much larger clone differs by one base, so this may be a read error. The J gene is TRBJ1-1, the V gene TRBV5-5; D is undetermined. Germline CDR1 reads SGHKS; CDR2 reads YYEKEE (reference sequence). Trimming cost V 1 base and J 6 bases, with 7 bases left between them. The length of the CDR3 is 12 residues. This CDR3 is CASSLLGPEAFF. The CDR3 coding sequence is TGTGCCAGCAGCTTGCTCGGCCCTGAAGCTTTCTTT.

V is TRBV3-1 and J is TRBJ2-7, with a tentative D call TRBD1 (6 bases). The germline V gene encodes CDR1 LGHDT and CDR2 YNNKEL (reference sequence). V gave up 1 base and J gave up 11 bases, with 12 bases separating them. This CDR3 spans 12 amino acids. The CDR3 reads CASSQGEGEKYF. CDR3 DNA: TGTGCCAGCAGCCAAGGTGAGGGGGAGAAGTACTTC.

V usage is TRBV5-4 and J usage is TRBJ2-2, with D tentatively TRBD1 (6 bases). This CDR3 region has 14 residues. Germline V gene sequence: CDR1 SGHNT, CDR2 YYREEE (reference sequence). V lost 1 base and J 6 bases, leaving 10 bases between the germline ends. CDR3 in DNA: TGTGCCAGCAGCTTGTCGGCAGGGGCCGGGGAGCTGTTTTTT. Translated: CASSLSAGAGELFF.

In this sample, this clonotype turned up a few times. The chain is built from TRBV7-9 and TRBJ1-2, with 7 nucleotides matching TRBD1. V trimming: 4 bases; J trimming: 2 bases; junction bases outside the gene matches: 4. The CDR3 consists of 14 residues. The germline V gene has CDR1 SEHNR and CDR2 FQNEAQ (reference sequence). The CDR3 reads CASSSMTGNYGYTF. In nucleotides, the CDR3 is TGTGCCAGCAGCTCTATGACAGGGAACTATGGCTACACCTTC.

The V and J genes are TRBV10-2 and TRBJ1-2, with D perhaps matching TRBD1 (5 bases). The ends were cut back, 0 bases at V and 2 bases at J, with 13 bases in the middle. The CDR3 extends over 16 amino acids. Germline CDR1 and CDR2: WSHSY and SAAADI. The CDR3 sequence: CASSESGAGLNYGYTF. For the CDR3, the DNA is TGCGCCAGCAGTGAGTCCGGGGCAGGTCTAAACTATGGCTACACCTTC.

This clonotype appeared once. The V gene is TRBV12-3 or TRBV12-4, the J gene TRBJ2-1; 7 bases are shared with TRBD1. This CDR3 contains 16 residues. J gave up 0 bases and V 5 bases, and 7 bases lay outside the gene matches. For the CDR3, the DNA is TGTGCCAGCAGTCCCCCGACAGGGAACTCCTACAATGAGCAGTTCTTC. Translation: CASSPPTGNSYNEQFF.

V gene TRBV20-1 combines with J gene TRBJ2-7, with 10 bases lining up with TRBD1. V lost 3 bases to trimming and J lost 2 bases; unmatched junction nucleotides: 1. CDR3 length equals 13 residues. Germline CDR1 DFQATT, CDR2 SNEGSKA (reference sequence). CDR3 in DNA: TGCAGTGCTAGTGGGACAGGGGCCTACGAGCAGTACTTC. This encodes CSASGTGAYEQYF.

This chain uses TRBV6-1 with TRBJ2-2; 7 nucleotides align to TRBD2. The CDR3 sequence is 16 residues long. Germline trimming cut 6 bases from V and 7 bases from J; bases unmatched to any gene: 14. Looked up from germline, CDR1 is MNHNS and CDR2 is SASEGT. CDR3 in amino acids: CASSRSSGGWIGELFF. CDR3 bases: TGTGCCAGCAGCCGTTCTAGCGGCGGGTGGATCGGGGAGCTGTTTTTT.

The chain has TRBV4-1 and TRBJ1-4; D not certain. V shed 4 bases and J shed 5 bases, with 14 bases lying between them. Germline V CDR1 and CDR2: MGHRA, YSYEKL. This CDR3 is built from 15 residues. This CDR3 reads CASSRPGRTNEKLFF. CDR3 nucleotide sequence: TGCGCCAGCAGCCGCCCTGGGAGGACCAATGAAAAACTGTTTTTT.

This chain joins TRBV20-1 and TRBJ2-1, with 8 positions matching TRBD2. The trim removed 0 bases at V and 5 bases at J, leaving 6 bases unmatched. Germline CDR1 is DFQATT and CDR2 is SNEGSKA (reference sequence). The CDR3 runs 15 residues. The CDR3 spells CSAREPGTSHNEQFF. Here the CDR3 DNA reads TGCAGTGCTAGAGAACCCGGGACTAGTCACAATGAGCAGTTCTTC.

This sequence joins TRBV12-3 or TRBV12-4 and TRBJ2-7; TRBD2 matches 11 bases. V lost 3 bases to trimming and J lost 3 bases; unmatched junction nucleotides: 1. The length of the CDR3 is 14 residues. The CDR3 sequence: CASSFTSGGYEQYF. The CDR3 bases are TGTGCCAGCAGTTTCACTAGCGGGGGCTACGAGCAGTACTTC.

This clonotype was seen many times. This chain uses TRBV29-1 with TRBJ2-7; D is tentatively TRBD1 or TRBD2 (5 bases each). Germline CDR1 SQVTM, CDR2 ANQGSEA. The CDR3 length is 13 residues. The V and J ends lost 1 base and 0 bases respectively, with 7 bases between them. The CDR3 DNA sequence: TGCAGCGTTGAAGGGGGGACCTCCTACGAGCAGTACTTC. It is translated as CSVEGGTSYEQYF.

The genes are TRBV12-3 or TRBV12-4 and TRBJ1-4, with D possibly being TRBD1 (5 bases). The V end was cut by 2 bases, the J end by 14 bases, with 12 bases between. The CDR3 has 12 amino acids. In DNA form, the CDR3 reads TGTGCCAGCAGTTTACCGGGACGGTTGCTGTTTTTT. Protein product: CASSLPGRLLFF.

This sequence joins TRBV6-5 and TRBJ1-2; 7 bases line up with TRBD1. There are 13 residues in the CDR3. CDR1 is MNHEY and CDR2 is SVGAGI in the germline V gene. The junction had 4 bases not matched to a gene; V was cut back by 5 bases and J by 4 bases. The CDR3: CASSETGAYGYTF. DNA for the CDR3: TGTGCCAGCAGTGAAACAGGGGCCTATGGCTACACCTTC.

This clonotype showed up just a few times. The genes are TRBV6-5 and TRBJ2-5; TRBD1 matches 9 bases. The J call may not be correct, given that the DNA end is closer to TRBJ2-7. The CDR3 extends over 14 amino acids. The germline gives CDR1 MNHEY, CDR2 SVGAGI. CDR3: CASSYRDRAYEQYF. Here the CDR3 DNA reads TGTGCCAGCAGTTACCGGGACAGGGCGTACGAGCAGTACTTC.

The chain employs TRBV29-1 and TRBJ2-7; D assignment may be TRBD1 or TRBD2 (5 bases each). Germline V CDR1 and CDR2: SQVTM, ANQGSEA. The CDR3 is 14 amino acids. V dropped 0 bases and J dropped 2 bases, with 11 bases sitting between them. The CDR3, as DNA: TGCAGCGTTGAAGAGGGAGAGGGGACCTACGAGCAGTACTTC. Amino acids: CSVEEGEGTYEQYF.